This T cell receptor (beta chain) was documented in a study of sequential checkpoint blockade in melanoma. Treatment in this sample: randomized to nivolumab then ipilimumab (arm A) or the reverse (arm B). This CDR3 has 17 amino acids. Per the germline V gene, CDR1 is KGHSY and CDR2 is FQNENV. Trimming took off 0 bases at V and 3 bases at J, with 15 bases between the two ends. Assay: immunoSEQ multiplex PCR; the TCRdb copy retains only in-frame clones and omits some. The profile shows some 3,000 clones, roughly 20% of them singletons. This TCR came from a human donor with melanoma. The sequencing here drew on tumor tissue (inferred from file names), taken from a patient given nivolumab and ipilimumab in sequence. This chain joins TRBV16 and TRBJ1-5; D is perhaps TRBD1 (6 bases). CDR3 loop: CASSQSIGQLNNQPQHF. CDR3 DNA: TGTGCCAGCAGCCAATCGATAGGACAGCTAAACAATCAGCCCCAGCATTTT.